This T cell receptor (beta chain) was retrieved from a study of T cell responses to AZD1222 COVID-19 vaccine (dated by TCRdb to about 2021). For the wider study: TCR sequencing covered roughly 230 trial participants: about 210 given two doses of AZD1222 and 26 given two doses of MenACWY control vaccine. Enrollment into the trials was organized by age into subgroups of 18-55, 56-69 and 70-plus years, and those subgroups contained roughly 160, 29 and 62 TCR-sequenced participants, respectively.

From the cysteine up to the phenylalanine, the CDR3 has a length of 16 residues. Just CDR3 DNA is preserved here, 48 bases in frame from base 1. The germline V and J ends show losses of 2 bases and 7 bases respectively, and no gene match explains 14 bases of the junction. The CDR1 and CDR2 encoded by the germline V gene (reference sequence) are SGHNT and YYREEE. The investigation overall reported the following: Reportedly, almost half of the unique spike-specific TCRs recognized epitopes lying outside the regions that are mutated in the B.1.351 and B.1.1.7 variants. In the small 56-69-year group, the increase in depth fell short of significance, most likely because of low power. No day 14 peak-response samples were available, so repertoires were characterized only after the peak T cell response. Vaccine-associated CD4 TCRs spanned the whole spike protein, with dominant responses in regions 160-218 and 743-854. Conclusions about previously exposed vaccinees are limited, since just 5 or 6 AZD1222 recipients were seropositive for SARS-CoV-2 at baseline. A significant rise in spike-specific TCR breadth and depth was observed after two AZD1222 doses relative to day 0 and relative to MenACWY recipients. Most participants were white British and females outnumbered males, and the authors suggested that clonal diversity may have been underestimated.

Per the publication, the time point label means: about 28 days (+/-7) after the second vaccine dose. The treatment or condition label on this specimen signifies: meningococcal conjugate vaccine given as trial control. Samples from vaccinated people were obtained from the UK trials COV001 and COV002, which included a single-blind randomized controlled phase 2/3 trial of AZD1222 (ChAdOx1 nCoV-19) in healthy adults. For TCRbeta chain sequencing, PBMC samples were collected from trial participants at day 0 and at day 28 after the second dose. Remarks on this clone: Its antigen has not been determined. No base-level quality is on record; no much larger clone is a single base apart.

The CDR3 regions of human TCRbeta chains were analyzed by immunosequencing. For the original study's pipeline: Repertoire TCRs were matched against a reference library of SARS-CoV-2-specific TCRs generated with the MIRA antigen-specificity platform. Breadth meant the fraction of unique TCRs that were SARS-CoV-2-associated, whereas depth meant the fraction of total T cells that were SARS-CoV-2-associated. Using the MIRA data, every spike-specific TCR was mapped to the spike region that the TCR reacted to and assigned to either a CD4 or a CD8 class. Log10-transformed breadth and depth values were compared by one-way ANOVA with Sidak's multiple comparisons tests. TCRdb limited this immuneACCESS table to in-frame rearrangements with V and J called. A share of clones is missing; checked studies link under half to unresolved V genes, and the rest is unexplained. The DNA gave D and trimming, while V, J and clone size come from that table. The sample table holds 69,000 or so clones, of which 88% were seen once. The ten largest clones add up to around 4.8% of the sample.

The chain is encoded by TRBV5-4 joined to TRBJ1-2; the central 7 bases match TRBD1. The sample in question was peripheral blood, obtained 28 days after the second dose of the MenACWY control vaccine. The receptor's source is an adult who received the MenACWY meningococcal vaccine as a control. CDR3 sequence: CASSFAQGGLALGYTF. The nucleotide sequence is given as TGTGCCAGCAGCTTCGCCCAGGGGGGCCTCGCTCTTGGCTACACCTTC.